These 18 T cell receptor beta chains share one sample of origin, sequenced in a study of cytotoxic CD8 clonotypes in ibrutinib-treated CLL. Assay: immunoSEQ multiplex PCR; the TCRdb copy retains only in-frame clones and omits some. This sample yields about 16,000 clones, of which about two thirds are seen a single time; 15% to 20% belongs to the top ten. Sequencing used PBMCs, obtained before ibrutinib treatment. Every receptor here comes from a human donor with chronic lymphocytic leukemia.

The V gene is TRBV11-2, the J gene TRBJ2-1; TRBD2 agrees at 10 bases. This CDR3 is built from 16 residues. The germline V gene encodes CDR1 SGHAT and CDR2 FQNNGV. V lost 3 bases to trimming and J lost 4 bases; unmatched junction nucleotides: 6. The CDR3 reads CASSFTAGGTYNEQFF. CDR3 bases: TGTGCCAGCAGCTTTACAGCGGGGGGGACATACAATGAGCAGTTCTTC.

The sample holds a few counts of this clone. V gene TRBV6-6 combines with J gene TRBJ2-3; D remains ambiguous. Germline-derived CDR1 and CDR2 are MNHNY and SVGAGI (reference sequence). The V end lost 7 bases, the J end lost 6 bases, and 8 bases lay between the germline ends. This CDR3 region has 11 residues. The CDR3 region is CASNLRDTQYF. For the CDR3, the DNA is TGTGCCAGCAACCTAAGGGATACGCAGTATTTT.

This clone was seen just once. The rearrangement uses TRBV12-5 and TRBJ2-2, with D perhaps given as TRBD1 or TRBD2 (5 bases each). CDR3 length: 14 amino acids. Germline values: CDR1 LGHNT, CDR2 FRNRAP. V was cut by 6 bases and J by 2 bases, with 10 bases left in between. In DNA, the CDR3 is TGTGCTAGTGGCTCCGGGGCAAACACCGGGGAGCTGTTTTTT. It encodes CASGSGANTGELFF. The full variable domain, its missing parts supplied by reference TRBV12-5 and TRBJ2-2, is DARVTQTPRHKVTEMGQEVTMRCQPILGHNTVFWYRQTMMQGLELLAYFRNRAPLDDSGMPKDRFSAEMPDATLATLKIQPSEPRDSAVYFCASGSGANTGELFFGEGSRLTVL.

By sample share, this clone is medium-sized. The chain joins TRBV21-1 to TRBJ2-3; the D call in the table, TRBD2, was not verified against the DNA. TRBV21-1 is reported as a pseudogene. The CDR3 covers 16 residues. The CDR3 reads CASSKDCGRDTDTQYF. CDR3 DNA: TGTGCCAGCAGCAAAGATTGCGGCCGCGACACAGATACGCAGTATTTT.

This clone was detected once. The chain combines TRBV6-4 with TRBJ2-2; 11 bases are a match to TRBD2. The CDR3 spans 15 residues. From germline, CDR1 is MRHNA and CDR2 SNTAGT. With V trimmed by 3 bases and J by 6 bases, 3 bases remained unmatched. CDR3 residues: CASSEETSGAGELFF. The CDR3 DNA sequence: TGTGCCAGCAGTGAGGAGACTAGCGGGGCCGGGGAGCTGTTTTTT.

This chain links TRBV7-9 with TRBJ1-2, with TRBD1 matching 8 bases. The length of the CDR3 is 12 residues. Germline CDR1 is SEHNR and CDR2 is FQNEAQ (reference sequence). V shed 4 bases and J 6 bases; nucleotides not matched to a gene: 1. The CDR3 sequence is CASSWGQDGYTF. DNA for the CDR3: TGTGCCAGCAGCTGGGGACAGGATGGCTACACCTTC.

The chain is built from TRBV7-3 and TRBJ2-1, with a weak D call TRBD2 (6 bases). Per germline, CDR1 SGHTA and CDR2 FQGTGA. The length of the CDR3 is 13 residues. Trimming left V 5 bases short and J 9 bases short, with 14 bases between. Written as DNA, the CDR3 is TGTGCCAGCAGCAAAAACGCGGGGTTTGAGCAGTTCTTC. Translated: CASSKNAGFEQFF.

The V gene is TRBV7-9, the J gene TRBJ1-5; D possibly corresponds to TRBD1 (6 bases). The CDR3 sequence is 15 residues long. Germline V gene lookup returns CDR1 SEHNR and CDR2 FQNEAQ (reference sequence). V lost 3 bases to trimming and J lost 4 bases, with 13 bases between them. The CDR3 spells CASSFTTGGNQPQHF. The DNA for the CDR3 is TGTGCCAGCAGCTTCACGACAGGTGGGAATCAGCCCCAGCATTTT.

The rearrangement uses TRBV6-5 and TRBJ1-5; the D gene is possibly TRBD1 (5 bases). V gave up 6 bases and J gave up 5 bases, with 17 bases separating them. The germline V gene has CDR1 MNHEY and CDR2 SVGAGI. The CDR3 runs 15 residues. The CDR3 is CASRSHGRADQPQHF. As DNA, the CDR3 is TGTGCCAGCAGAAGCCACGGCAGGGCGGATCAGCCCCAGCATTTT.

V is TRBV29-1 and J is TRBJ2-3, with D hard to call. CDR3 length equals 13 residues. Per germline, CDR1 SQVTM and CDR2 ANQGSEA. With 5 bases removed from V and 2 bases from J, the gap between germline ends came to 11 bases. In DNA, the CDR3 is TGCAGCGTTCCTGACGGGTACACAGATACGCAGTATTTT. Translated, it gives CSVPDGYTDTQYF.

V is TRBV28 and J is TRBJ2-7, with a possible D match to TRBD2 (5 bases). Germline CDR1 MDHEN, CDR2 SYDVKM. The V and J ends lost 5 bases and 0 bases respectively, with 11 bases between them. CDR3 size: 14 residues. The CDR3 coding sequence is TGTGCCAGCAGTCCCTCGACTACCTCCTACGAGCAGTACTTC. This sequence encodes CASSPSTTSYEQYF.

This chain joins TRBV7-8 and TRBJ1-5; D may be TRBD1 (6 bases). Trimming stripped 5 bases from V and 6 bases from J, with 8 bases between. CDR3 length: 12 residues. The V gene's germline CDR1 is SGHVS and CDR2 FQNEAQ. DNA of the CDR3: TGTGCCAGCAGCCCAGGGGTTCAGCCCCAGCATTTT. The encoded protein is CASSPGVQPQHF.

The V call is TRBV19, the J call TRBJ1-4; TRBD1 might be the D (6 bases). Trimming took 6 bases from V and 2 from J, leaving 10 bases between them. The CDR3 covers 14 residues. Per germline, CDR1 LNHDA and CDR2 SQIVND (reference sequence). The CDR3 bases are TGTGCCAGTAGGTCAGGGGCGACTAATGAAAAACTGTTTTTT. Protein: CASRSGATNEKLFF.

The CDR3, as DNA: TGTGCCAGCAGCAGGGAGAGCCGACTCCATTCACCCCTCCACTTT. Protein product: CASSRESRLHSPLHF. The chain is built from TRBV13 and TRBJ1-6; the D is unclear. CDR3 size: 15 residues. With 5 bases removed from V and 8 bases from J, the gap between germline ends came to 16 bases. Germline V gene lookup returns CDR1 PRHDT and CDR2 FYEKMQ (reference sequence).

The chain combines TRBV10-2 with TRBJ2-2; D unresolved. Trimming took off 7 bases at V and 7 bases at J, with 4 bases between the two ends. The CDR3 spans 10 residues. The germline V gene has CDR1 WSHSY and CDR2 SAAADI. The CDR3 here is CASMGGELFF. The CDR3 bases are TGCGCCAGCATGGGCGGGGAGCTGTTTTTT.

J is TRBJ2-3 and V is TRBV4-3, with a possible D match to TRBD2 (5 bases). V was trimmed by 0 bases and J by 4 bases, leaving 11 bases between them. CDR1 LGHNA and CDR2 YSLEER come from the germline V gene. The CDR3 is made up of 15 amino acids. CDR3 sequence: CASSQDSGRSDTQYF. The DNA of the CDR3 is TGCGCCAGCAGCCAAGATTCGGGAAGGTCAGATACGCAGTATTTT.

This clone was counted between two and nine times. The chain links TRBV5-6 to TRBJ2-4, with TRBD2 identical over 8 bases. The junction had 6 bases not matched to a gene; V was cut back by 4 bases and J by 3 bases. Germline V gene lookup returns CDR1 SGHDT and CDR2 YYEEEE. The CDR3 sequence is 15 residues long. The chain's CDR3 is CASSLRGTSKNIQYF. CDR3 DNA sequence: TGTGCCAGCAGCCTTCGTGGGACTAGCAAAAACATTCAGTACTTC.

J is TRBJ2-5 and V is TRBV9; TRBD2 matches 12 bases. The V and J ends lost 0 bases and 6 bases, in that order; junction bases with no gene match: 3. CDR1 is SGDLS, CDR2 YYNGEE, per germline. The CDR3 length is 15 residues. CDR3 DNA sequence: TGTGCCAGCAGCGTAGAGGGGACTAGCGGGCAGACCCAGTACTTC. Translation: CASSVEGTSGQTQYF.